These 8 T cell receptor beta chains share one sample of origin, sequenced in a study of T cells in Graves' hyperthyroidism and ophthalmopathy. TCR beta CDR3 regions were amplified from RNA transcripts. Using the HTBI primer set, a first-round RT-PCR was run on the TCR CDR3. TCRdb reprocessed the multiplex PCR reads via MiXCR and lists one record per CDR3 protein. The table includes more than 650,000 distinct CDR3 sequences, about 14% detected once. The source material was blood. These receptors were collected from a woman younger than 35 with Graves' hyperthyroidism.

The table lists this clonotype with many counts. This chain connects TRBV2 to TRBJ1-1; D gene uncertain. Trimming removed 6 bases at V and 1 base at J, with 6 bases between. CDR1 and CDR2 (germline): SNHLY, FYNNEI. This CDR3 spans 12 amino acids. The CDR3 nucleotides read TGTGCCAGCAGAGCCCCGAACACTGAAGCTTTCTTT. Translation gives CASRAPNTEAFF.

A few counts support this clonotype. The chain is built from TRBV2 and TRBJ1-5, with TRBD1 matching 7 bases. CDR1 is SNHLY, CDR2 FYNNEI, per germline. The CDR3 loop spans 15 amino acids. V lost 7 bases to trimming and J lost 3 bases; unmatched junction nucleotides: 9. The CDR3 spells CASTYSGTDNQPQHF. The CDR3 nucleotides read TGTGCCAGCACCTACAGTGGGACAGACAATCAGCCCCAGCATTTT.

The chain links TRBV15 to TRBJ2-7, with 7 bases matching TRBD1. Per germline, CDR1 LNHNV and CDR2 YYDKDF (reference sequence). Germline trimming cut 5 bases from V and 3 bases from J; bases unmatched to any gene: 10. There are 15 residues in the CDR3. Here the CDR3 DNA reads TGTGCCACCAGCGTAGACAGGGATCGGAGCTACGAGCAGTACTTC. Translating gives CATSVDRDRSYEQYF.

This clonotype appeared many times. This chain connects TRBV2 to TRBJ2-7; no reliable D call. Germline assignment: CDR1 SNHLY and CDR2 FYNNEI. Trimming left V 11 bases short and J 0 bases short, with 11 bases between. The CDR3 loop spans 12 amino acids. CDR3 coding DNA: TGTGCCTCCCAAGGGTCCTCCTACGAGCAGTACTTC. It translates to CASQGSSYEQYF.

In its sample, this clonotype was seen a few times. The rearrangement joins TRBV30 to TRBJ1-2; maybe TRBD1 (5 bases). V was pared by 6 bases and J by 5 bases, with 22 bases between. Germline CDR1 is GTSNPN and CDR2 is SVGIG (reference sequence). CDR3 size: 15 residues. The DNA for the CDR3 is TGTGCCTGCCCACACAGCGAACTGCGGGGGTATGGCTACACCTTC. It is translated as CACPHSELRGYGYTF.

This clonotype occurred many times. The chain has TRBV28 and TRBJ2-7; D might be TRBD1 (6 bases). The CDR3 consists of 14 residues. Trimming shortened V by 6 bases and J by 3 bases, and 15 bases separated the two germline ends. Germline V gene sequence: CDR1 MDHEN, CDR2 SYDVKM. CDR3 nucleotide sequence: TGTGCCAGCAGGGACAGTTATAGGTTCTACGAGCAGTACTTC. Amino acid sequence: CASRDSYRFYEQYF.

This clonotype was detected a few times. The V and J genes are TRBV19 and TRBJ1-3; the D gene is possibly TRBD1 (6 bases). The CDR3 loop spans 15 amino acids. In germline, CDR1 is LNHDA, CDR2 SQIVND (reference sequence). V lost 7 bases to trimming and J lost 0 bases, with 13 bases between them. The CDR3 nucleotides are TGTGCCAGTAACCCGGGGGCCAGCTCTGGAAACACCATATATTTT. Its protein product is CASNPGASSGNTIYF.

Ten or more counts support this clonotype. V and J are TRBV5-1 and TRBJ1-1; D is possibly TRBD1 (6 bases). Germline values: CDR1 SGHRS, CDR2 YFSETQ. The CDR3 totals 15 residues. Trimming took 0 bases from V and 5 from J, leaving 14 bases between them. Written as DNA, the CDR3 is TGCGCCAGCAGCTTGGGGGACACCAAAGAGACTGAAGCTTTCTTT. Its protein is CASSLGDTKETEAFF.